The 30 T cell receptor beta chains below were found in one sample sequenced in a study of blood T cell repertoires in COVID-19 (dated by TCRdb to 2019 to 2021). Library preparation used the immunoSEQ multiplex PCR assay. Here the immuneACCESS table is served through TCRdb, limited to in-frame sequences with V and J called. Missing clones are a known gap in these copies; in checked studies unresolved V genes cover under half, and the rest lacks a known reason. For this sample the table gives 70,000 to 95,000 clones, of which roughly 81% were detected only once. The ten largest clones capture about 20% of the sample. Material: peripheral blood. The origin of the receptors is a woman aged 70 to 79 with acute or convalescent COVID-19.

V is TRBV19 and J is TRBJ1-2; D is possibly TRBD1 (6 bases). Trimming pared 9 bases from V and 8 bases from J, leaving 25 bases between. The CDR3 is 15 amino acids. Germline V gives CDR1 LNHDA, CDR2 SQIVND (reference sequence). The CDR3 is CASLFSGRGNDGYTF. The CDR3 coding sequence is TGTGCCAGCCTCTTCTCTGGCAGGGGAAATGACGGCTACACCTTC.

This clone was seen a handful of times. Other nucleotide sequences from this sample produce the same CDR3. This chain uses TRBV28 with TRBJ2-7, with D maybe TRBD2 (5 bases). The germline V gene encodes CDR1 MDHEN and CDR2 SYDVKM. This CDR3 region has 15 residues. Between the trimmed V and J ends, which lost 6 bases and 1 base, there was a span of 16 bases. The DNA of the CDR3 is TGTGCCAGCAGCCCCCCGGAGCGGAGTTCCTACGAGCAGTACTTC. It is translated as CASSPPERSSYEQYF.

This chain links TRBV6-5 with TRBJ1-1, with 8 bases matching TRBD1. The CDR3 has 13 amino acids. V dropped 6 bases and J dropped 3; count of bases not matched to a gene: 3. Germline loops: CDR1 MNHEY, CDR2 SVGAGI. The CDR3 region is CASSPTGDTEAFF. Here the CDR3 DNA reads TGTGCCAGCAGCCCGACAGGGGACACTGAAGCTTTCTTT.

This chain links TRBV30 with TRBJ1-5, with no clear D. This CDR3 has 13 residues. Per the germline V gene, CDR1 is GTSNPN and CDR2 is SVGIG (reference sequence). V shed 2 bases and J shed 7 bases, with 12 bases lying between them. CDR3 sequence reads: CAWSPMEGQPQHF. The CDR3 nucleotides are TGTGCCTGGAGTCCGATGGAGGGACAGCCCCAGCATTTT.

This clone has only a few counts. The V and J genes are TRBV6-5 and TRBJ1-5; D remains unclear. The V and J ends lost 5 bases and 1 base respectively, with 6 bases between them. The germline V gene encodes CDR1 MNHEY and CDR2 SVGAGI. CDR3 length: 13 amino acids. For the CDR3, the DNA is TGTGCCAGCAGTCGTATAAGCAATCAGCCCCAGCATTTT. Translated: CASSRISNQPQHF.

This clone was seen once. The CDR3 loop reads CASSQANRGRNTEAFF. CDR3 sequence (DNA): TGTGCCAGCAGCCAGGCTAACAGGGGGCGGAACACTGAAGCTTTCTTT. The chain has TRBV4-2 and TRBJ1-1; 9 bases agree with TRBD1. Germline V gene sequence: CDR1 LGHNA, CDR2 YNFKEQ. CDR3 length equals 16 residues. The V and J ends lost 3 bases and 1 base, in that order; junction bases with no gene match: 6.

V and J are TRBV10-1 and TRBJ2-7, with a tentative D call TRBD2 (6 bases). Deletions cut 11 bases from V and 6 bases from J, with 23 bases between. CDR1 and CDR2 from the germline V gene are WNHNN and SYGVQD (reference sequence). This CDR3 spans 14 amino acids. Here the CDR3 DNA reads TGCGCCGTAATCCGGGAGACATTCGAAAGCGAGCAGTACTTC. This codes for CAVIRETFESEQYF.

The chain carries TRBV5-1 and TRBJ2-5; no definite D call. Germline CDR1 and CDR2: SGHRS and YFSETQ. V lost 6 bases and J 1 base, leaving 13 bases between the germline ends. The CDR3 is made up of 14 amino acids. The CDR3 protein is CASTSRQPQETQYF. CDR3 bases: TGCGCCAGCACCTCGAGGCAGCCCCAAGAGACCCAGTACTTC.

The CDR3 region is CASNRQGSQNTEAFF. For the CDR3, the DNA is TGTGCCAGCAACCGACAGGGATCTCAGAACACTGAAGCTTTCTTT. V gene TRBV3-1 (or the pseudogene TRBV3-2) combines with J gene TRBJ1-1, with 7 bases lining up with TRBD1. V lost 7 bases, J lost 1 base, and 9 bases stayed unmatched. Looked up from germline, CDR1 is LGHDT and CDR2 is YNNKEL (reference sequence). The CDR3 has 15 amino acids.

This clone is a singleton in its sample. The chain links TRBV19 to TRBJ1-5; D gene ambiguous. The CDR3 contains 13 residues. Germline V gives CDR1 LNHDA, CDR2 SQIVND (reference sequence). The V gene lost 9 bases and the J gene lost 3 bases, with 12 bases spanning the gap. DNA for the CDR3: TGTGCCAGCACGACGGGTTACAATCAGCCCCAGCATTTT. Translated: CASTTGYNQPQHF.

In this sample, this clone turned up a few times. V gene TRBV7-2 combines with J gene TRBJ1-2; TRBD1 might be the D (6 bases). V shed 5 bases and J shed 0 bases, with 10 bases lying between them. The CDR3 loop spans 14 amino acids. CDR1 and CDR2 from the germline V gene are SGHTA and FQGNSA. The CDR3, as DNA: TGTGCCAGCAGCCCGACAGGAGCTAACTATGGCTACACCTTC. It translates to CASSPTGANYGYTF.

This rearrangement joins TRBV5-4 to TRBJ1-3, with D maybe TRBD1 (6 bases). Trimming took off 5 bases at V and 8 bases at J, with 14 bases between the two ends. CDR1 SGHNT and CDR2 YYREEE come from the germline V gene (reference sequence). The CDR3 sequence is 13 residues long. The CDR3 protein is CASSSGQTDTIYF. The CDR3 region has the DNA TGTGCCAGCAGTTCCGGACAGACGGACACCATATATTTT.

The table lists this clone with a count of one. This sequence joins TRBV5-1 and TRBJ1-6, with D hard to call. Germline V gene lookup returns CDR1 SGHRS and CDR2 YFSETQ. The CDR3 runs to 16 residues. Trimming took off 5 bases at V and 6 bases at J, with 18 bases between the two ends. DNA of the CDR3: TGCGCCAGCAGAGTAGGACTCCGGTCTTTTAATTCACCCCTCCACTTT. Encoded protein: CASRVGLRSFNSPLHF.

The chain employs TRBV9 and TRBJ2-1, with D possibly being TRBD2 (6 bases). The V gene lost 3 bases and the J gene lost 0 bases, with 10 bases spanning the gap. The CDR3 runs 15 residues. The germline CDR1 and CDR2 sequences are SGDLS and YYNGEE. The CDR3 region has the DNA TGTGCCAGCAGCGCAGGCGGGACCTCCTACAATGAGCAGTTCTTC. It specifies CASSAGGTSYNEQFF.

This clone was counted ten times or more. The gene calls are TRBV18 and TRBJ2-5, with a possible D match to TRBD2 (6 bases). V lost 0 bases and J lost 5, with 7 bases in between. The CDR3 totals 13 residues. The germline gives CDR1 KGHSH, CDR2 LQKENI. CDR3: CASSPPEGETQYF. The CDR3 bases are TGTGCCAGCTCACCACCGGAGGGGGAGACCCAGTACTTC.

J is TRBJ2-2 and V is TRBV5-6; TRBD2 aligns across 11 bases. V trimming: 4 bases; J trimming: 4 bases; junction bases outside the gene matches: 12. The germline gives CDR1 SGHDT, CDR2 YYEEEE. The CDR3 has 18 amino acids. The CDR3 nucleotides are TGTGCCAGCAGCCCAAACGACTTTAGCGGGAGGGTCACCGGGGAGCTGTTTTTT. This gives the protein CASSPNDFSGRVTGELFF. Together with reference TRBV5-6 and TRBJ2-2, the CDR3 gives the full variable domain: DAGVTQSPTHLIKTRGQQVTLRCSPKSGHDTVSWYQQALGQGPQFIFQYYEEEERQRGNFPDRFSGHQFPNYSSELNVNALLLGDSALYLCASSPNDFSGRVTGELFFGEGSRLTVL.

The chain carries TRBV5-1 and TRBJ2-5, with unresolved D. V lost 0 bases to trimming and J lost 1 base, with 10 bases between them. Germline lookup yields CDR1 SGHRS and CDR2 YFSETQ. This CDR3 spans 15 amino acids. CDR3 coding DNA: TGCGCCAGCAGCTTGGTCCAGGCGATCCAAGAGACCCAGTACTTC. Its protein is CASSLVQAIQETQYF.

In DNA form, the CDR3 reads TGTGCCAGCAGCCTGAGCGGGAGCACAGATACGCAGTATTTT. As protein: CASSLSGSTDTQYF. The chain employs TRBV11-3 and TRBJ2-3; D is possibly TRBD2 (6 bases). V lost 5 bases to trimming and J lost 0 bases, with 9 bases between them. This CDR3 spans 14 amino acids. Germline V CDR1 and CDR2: SGHNT, YENEEA.

The chain uses TRBV5-1 and TRBJ2-1; 14 bases match TRBD2. V shed 3 bases, J shed 6 bases, and the junction held 8 bases outside the gene matches. In germline, CDR1 is SGHRS, CDR2 YFSETQ. The CDR3 totals 17 residues. The chain's CDR3 is CASSSPGLAGALNEQFF. Written as DNA, the CDR3 is TGCGCCAGCAGCTCGCCGGGACTAGCGGGGGCCCTCAATGAGCAGTTCTTC.

The gene calls are TRBV15 and TRBJ1-2; possible D gene TRBD1, 6 bases. This CDR3 comprises 14 residues. The germline CDR1 and CDR2 sequences are LNHNV and YYDKDF (reference sequence). Trimming pared 5 bases from V and 6 bases from J, leaving 16 bases between. The CDR3 coding sequence is TGTGCCACCAGCCTAGACAGGCGCTCTGATGGCTACACCTTC. Its protein is CATSLDRRSDGYTF.

This clone was counted only a few times. The chain is built from TRBV7-9 and TRBJ2-1, with 13 bases lining up with TRBD2. This CDR3 contains 16 residues. Losses at the gene ends were 1 base for V and 8 bases for J; bases not matched to a gene: 5. Germline lookup yields CDR1 SEHNR and CDR2 FQNEAQ (reference sequence). CDR3 in DNA: TGTGCCAGCAGCTTAGAATTGGGACTAGCGGGATATGAGCAGTTCTTC. It is translated as CASSLELGLAGYEQFF.

V usage is TRBV19 and J usage is TRBJ2-3, with D unclear. Trimming removed 3 bases from V and 4 bases from J, with 8 bases in between. This CDR3 is built from 13 residues. The V gene's germline CDR1 is LNHDA and CDR2 SQIVND (reference sequence). The CDR3 region is CASSMLGPDTQYF. In DNA form, the CDR3 reads TGTGCCAGTAGTATGCTGGGCCCAGATACGCAGTATTTT.

This chain links TRBV12-3 or TRBV12-4 with TRBJ1-2; no firm D call. The CDR3 has 13 residues. V lost 2 bases and J 2 bases, leaving 6 bases between the germline ends. CDR3 in DNA: TGTGCCAGCAGTTTAACAAGAAACTATGGCTACACCTTC. It is translated as CASSLTRNYGYTF.

This clone was seen more than once but under ten times. J is TRBJ2-1 and V is TRBV7-2; 8 nucleotides align to TRBD2. Germline V lookup: CDR1 SGHTA, CDR2 FQGNSA. V gave up 0 bases and J gave up 5 bases; unmatched junction bases: 9. There are 17 residues in the CDR3. The CDR3 DNA reads as TGTGCCAGCAGCTTAGCGCGAGGACTAGCAGGCCACAATGAGCAGTTCTTC. Its translation: CASSLARGLAGHNEQFF.

The chain links TRBV18 to TRBJ2-1; possible D gene TRBD1, 10 bases. V was trimmed by 4 bases and J by 7 bases, leaving 23 bases between them. The germline V gene has CDR1 KGHSH and CDR2 LQKENI. The CDR3 extends over 17 amino acids. The CDR3 coding sequence is TGTGCCAGCTCACTCCCTTTCCTAGCGGGACAGGGGAATGAGCAGTTCTTC. Its protein product is CASSLPFLAGQGNEQFF.

The chain uses TRBV9 and TRBJ2-7; D gene ambiguous. There are 15 residues in the CDR3. CDR1 and CDR2 from the germline V gene are SGDLS and YYNGEE. V was clipped by 0 bases and J by 6 bases, with 16 bases between them. Written as DNA, the CDR3 is TGTGCCAGCAGCGTAGGAAGCGATTCCTTGAGCGAGCAGTACTTC. This codes for CASSVGSDSLSEQYF.

The chain couples TRBV28 to TRBJ2-7, with 10 bases aligning to TRBD2. The germline V gene encodes CDR1 MDHEN and CDR2 SYDVKM. This CDR3 contains 14 residues. J gave up 4 bases and V 7 bases, and 7 bases lay outside the gene matches. The CDR3 loop reads CASTPAGGRYEQYF. CDR3 sequence (DNA): TGTGCCAGCACCCCAGCGGGAGGGAGGTACGAGCAGTACTTC.

This chain joins TRBV28 and TRBJ1-1; D gene unclear. The V end lost 5 bases, the J end lost 5 bases, and 12 bases lay between the germline ends. This CDR3 spans 13 amino acids. The germline CDR1 and CDR2 sequences are MDHEN and SYDVKM. The CDR3 sequence is CASSTYRKTEAFF. The CDR3 DNA reads TGTGCCAGCAGTACCTATCGAAAGACTGAAGCTTTCTTT. Combining the CDR3 with reference TRBV28 and TRBJ1-1 gives the whole variable domain DVKVTQSSRYLVKRTGEKVFLECVQDMDHENMFWYRQDPGLGLRLIYFSYDVKMKEKGDIPEGYSVSREKKERFSLILESASTNQTSMYLCASSTYRKTEAFFGQGTRLTVV.

J is TRBJ1-5 and V is TRBV6-2 or TRBV6-3; D not certain. CDR3 length: 15 residues. Trimming took 6 bases from V and 1 from J, leaving 13 bases between them. Germline CDR1 is MNHEY and CDR2 is SVGEGT. The CDR3 bases are TGTGCCAGCAGCCCCGGCGGGGTGAGCAATCAGCCCCAGCATTTT. Amino acid sequence: CASSPGGVSNQPQHF.

The chain combines TRBV27 with TRBJ1-6; D gene uncertain. Per germline, CDR1 MNHEY and CDR2 SMNVEV (reference sequence). This CDR3 region has 12 residues. The germline V and J ends were trimmed by 3 bases and 7 bases, with 4 bases remaining between them. CDR3 coding DNA: TGTGCCAGCAGTTTCCCGAATTCACCCCTCCACTTT. Protein product: CASSFPNSPLHF.